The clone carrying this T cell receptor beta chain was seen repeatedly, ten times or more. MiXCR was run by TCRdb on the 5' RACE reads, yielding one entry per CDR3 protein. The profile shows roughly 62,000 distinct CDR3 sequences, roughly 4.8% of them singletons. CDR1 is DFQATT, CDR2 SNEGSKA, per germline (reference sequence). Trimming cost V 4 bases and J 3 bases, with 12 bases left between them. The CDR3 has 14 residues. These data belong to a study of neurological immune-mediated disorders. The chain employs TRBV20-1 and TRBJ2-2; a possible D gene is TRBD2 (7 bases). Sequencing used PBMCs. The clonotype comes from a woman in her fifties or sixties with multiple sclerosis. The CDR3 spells CSAIRGADTGELFF. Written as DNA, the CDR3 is TGCAGTGCTATTCGGGGGGCCGACACCGGGGAGCTGTTTTTT.